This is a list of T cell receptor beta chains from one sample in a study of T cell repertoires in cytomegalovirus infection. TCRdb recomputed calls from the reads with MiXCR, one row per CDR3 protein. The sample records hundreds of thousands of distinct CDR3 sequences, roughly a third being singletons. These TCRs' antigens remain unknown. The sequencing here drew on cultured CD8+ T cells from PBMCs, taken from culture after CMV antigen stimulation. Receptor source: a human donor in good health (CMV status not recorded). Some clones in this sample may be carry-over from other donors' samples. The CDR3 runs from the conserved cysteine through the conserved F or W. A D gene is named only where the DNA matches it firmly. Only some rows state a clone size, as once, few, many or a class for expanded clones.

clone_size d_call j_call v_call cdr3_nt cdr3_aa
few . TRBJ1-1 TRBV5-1 TGCGCCAGCAGTTTGGACGAGAGCACTGAAGCTTTCTTT CASSLDESTEAFF
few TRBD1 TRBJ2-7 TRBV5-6 TGTGCCAGCAGACCCCGGGACAGAGACTACGAGCAGTACTTC CASRPRDRDYEQYF
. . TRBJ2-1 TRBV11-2 TGTGCCAGCAGCTTACGGGCGGACCTCAGGAATGAGCAGTTCTTC CASSLRADLRNEQFF
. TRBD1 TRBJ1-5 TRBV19 TGTGCCAGTAGTATCCGCGGGACAGAGTATCAGCCCCAGCATTTT CASSIRGTEYQPQHF
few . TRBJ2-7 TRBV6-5 TGTGCCAGCAGTCCGGCGGAGGGGGCGGTAGAGCAGTACTTC CASSPAEGAVEQYF
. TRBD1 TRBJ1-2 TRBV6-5 TGTGCCAGCAGTTACACAACCTCCACAGGGGGCAGAAACTATGGCTACACCTTC CASSYTTSTGGRNYGYTF
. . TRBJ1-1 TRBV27 TGTGCCAGCAGTTTATCGGGGGCAGGGCAGTCCCTCTTT CASSLSGAGQSLF
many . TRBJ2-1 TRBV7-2 TGTGCCAGCAGCTTTCTAGGAAGCTCCTACAATGAGCAGTTCTTC CASSFLGSSYNEQFF
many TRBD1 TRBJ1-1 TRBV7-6 TGTGCCAGCAGCTTAGACAAGGGGGCGTTGACTGAAGCTTTCTTT CASSLDKGALTEAFF
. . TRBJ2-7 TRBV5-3 TGTGTCAGCAGCTTGGCCGAGCAGTACTTC CVSSLAEQYF
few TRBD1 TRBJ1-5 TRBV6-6 TGTGCCAGCATGGGACAGGGGGCGGGTCAGCCCCAGCATTTT CASMGQGAGQPQHF
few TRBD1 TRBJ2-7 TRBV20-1 TGCAGTGCCTCCGACAGGGGTGCCTACGAGCAGTACTTC CSASDRGAYEQYF
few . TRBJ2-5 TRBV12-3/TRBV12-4 TGTGCCAGCAGGATCATTCGGGACGGCCCGGAGACCCAGTACTTC CASRIIRDGPETQYF
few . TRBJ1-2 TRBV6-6 TGTGCCAGCAGTGCCAGGGTCCTCACCTATGGCTACACCTTC CASSARVLTYGYTF
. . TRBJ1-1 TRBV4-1 TGCGCCAGCAGCCAAGGGACAGATATAGAAGCTTTCTTT CASSQGTDIEAFF
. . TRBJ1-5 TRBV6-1 TGTGCCAGCAGTGAAGGCCCGGGGGATCAGCCCCAGCATTTT CASSEGPGDQPQHF
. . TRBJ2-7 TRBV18 TGTGCCAGCTCACCCTCCATGACAGGCGCTGGCTACGAGCAGTACTTC CASSPSMTGAGYEQYF
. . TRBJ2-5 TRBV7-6 TGTGCCAGCAGCTTAGTACACCGGGGTCGAGAGACCCAGTACTTC CASSLVHRGRETQYF
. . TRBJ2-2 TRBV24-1 TGTGCCACCAGTGATCTCCCGGACACCGGGGAGCTGTTTTTT CATSDLPDTGELFF
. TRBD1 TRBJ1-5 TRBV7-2 TGTGCCAGCAGCTTTTGGGGACAGAGCAATCAGCCCCAGCATTTT CASSFWGQSNQPQHF
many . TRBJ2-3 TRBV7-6 TGTGCCAGCAGCTTAGGATCCGGCGGCACAGATACGCAGTATTTT CASSLGSGGTDTQYF
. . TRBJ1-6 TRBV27 TGTGCCAGCAGTTTCAGGGCGGGTAATAATTCACCCCTCCACTTT CASSFRAGNNSPLHF
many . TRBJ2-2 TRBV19 TGTGCCAGTAGTATAGCGAATACTAACACCGGGGAGCTGTTTTTT CASSIANTNTGELFF
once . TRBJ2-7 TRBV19 TGTGCCAGTAGTATAGATCGACTCAACGAGCAGTACTTC CASSIDRLNEQYF
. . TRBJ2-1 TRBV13 TGTGCCAGCAGCTTAGTAGGGTCAGCGCTCGGAATCAATGAGCAGTTCTTC CASSLVGSALGINEQFF
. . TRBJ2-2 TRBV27 TGTGCCAGCAGTGGGTCACGGGGGGCTGGCACCGGGGAGCTGTTTTTT CASSGSRGAGTGELFF
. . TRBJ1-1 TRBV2 TGTGCCATCCCCCGGGGGTCAACTGAAGCTTTCTTT CAIPRGSTEAFF
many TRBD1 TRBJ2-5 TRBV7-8 TGTGCCAGCAGCAGACCGGGACAGGGGTTTTGGGAGACCCAGTACTTC CASSRPGQGFWETQYF
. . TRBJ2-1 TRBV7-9 TGTGCCAGCAGCTTAGGCAGGGACCTCTACAATGAGCAGTTCTTC CASSLGRDLYNEQFF
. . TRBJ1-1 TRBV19 TGTGCCAGTATCGGGGAAGACACTGAAGCTTTCTTT CASIGEDTEAFF
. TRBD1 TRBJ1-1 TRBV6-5 TGTGCCAGCAGTGCCTCGACAGGGGGTGACACTGAAGCTTTCTTT CASSASTGGDTEAFF
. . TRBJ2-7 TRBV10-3 TGTGCCATCAGTGAGTCGAGTAGCGGATTCTACGAGCAGTACTTC CAISESSSGFYEQYF
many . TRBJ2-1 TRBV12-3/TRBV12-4 TGTGCCAGCAGTTGGACAATCTCCTACAATGAGCAGTTCTTC CASSWTISYNEQFF
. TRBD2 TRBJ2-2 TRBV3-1 TGTGCCAGCAACGCGGGCCTTAGCGGGGGGGCCGGCACCGGGGAGCTGTTTTTT CASNAGLSGGAGTGELFF
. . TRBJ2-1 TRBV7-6 TGTGTCAGCAGCTTCGGTTGGGCCAATGAGCAGTTCTTC CVSSFGWANEQFF
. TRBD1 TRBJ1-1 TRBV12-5 TGTGCTAGTGGTTTGGGGACAGGGGAAGCTTTCTTT CASGLGTGEAFF
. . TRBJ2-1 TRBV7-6 TGTGCCAGCAGCGAGCCCTTAGCGGAGGGGCCCTACAATGAGCAGTTCTTC CASSEPLAEGPYNEQFF
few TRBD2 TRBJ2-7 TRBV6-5 TGTGCCAGCAGTTCCTTTGGGGAGGGCCCCTACGAGCAGTACTTC CASSSFGEGPYEQYF
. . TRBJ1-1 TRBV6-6 TGTGCCAGCAGTTACGCTAGAGGGTTGACTGAAGCTTTCTTT CASSYARGLTEAFF
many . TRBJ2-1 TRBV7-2 TGTGCCAGCAGCCCCTCAGAGGGGGTACCCTACAATGAGCAGTTCTTC CASSPSEGVPYNEQFF
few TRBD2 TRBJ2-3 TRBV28 TGTGCCAGCAGTCCCCTGAATAGCGGGGGGGGCACAGATACGCAGTATTTT CASSPLNSGGGTDTQYF
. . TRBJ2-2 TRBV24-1 TGTGCCACCATAGCAGCGAACACCGGGGAGCTGTTTTTT CATIAANTGELFF
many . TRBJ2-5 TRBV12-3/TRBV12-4 TGTGCCAGCAGCCCAGGGGACGAGGAGACCCAGTACTTC CASSPGDEETQYF
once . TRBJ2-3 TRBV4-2 TGTGCCAGCAGCCAAGATCTCCGGTCCACAGATACGCAGTATTTT CASSQDLRSTDTQYF
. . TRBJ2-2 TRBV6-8 . CAVFGAGELFF
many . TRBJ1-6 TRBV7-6 TGTGCCAGCAGCTTAGACGGGGGTAGCGGTTCACCCCTCCACTTT CASSLDGGSGSPLHF
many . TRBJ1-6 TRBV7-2 TGTGCCAGCCTAGGGTCCTATAATTCACCCCTCCACTTT CASLGSYNSPLHF